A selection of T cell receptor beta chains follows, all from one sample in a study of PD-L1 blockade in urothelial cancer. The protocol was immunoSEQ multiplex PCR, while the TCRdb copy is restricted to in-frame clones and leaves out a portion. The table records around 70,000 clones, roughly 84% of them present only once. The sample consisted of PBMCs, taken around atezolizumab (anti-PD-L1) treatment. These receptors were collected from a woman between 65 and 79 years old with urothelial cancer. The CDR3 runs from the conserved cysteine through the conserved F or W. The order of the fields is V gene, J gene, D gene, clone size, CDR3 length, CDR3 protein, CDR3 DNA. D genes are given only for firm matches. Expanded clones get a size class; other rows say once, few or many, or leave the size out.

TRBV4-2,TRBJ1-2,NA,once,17,CASSQDLWGDGNYGYTF,TGTGCCAGCAGCCAAGATCTATGGGGAGATGGTAACTATGGCTACACCTTC
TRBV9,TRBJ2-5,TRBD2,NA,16,CASSVGRAGGQETQYF,TGTGCCAGCAGCGTAGGTCGTGCGGGAGGACAAGAGACCCAGTACTTC
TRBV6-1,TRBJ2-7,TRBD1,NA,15,CASSVIQGASYEQYF,TGTGCCAGCAGTGTCATACAGGGGGCTTCCTACGAGCAGTACTTC
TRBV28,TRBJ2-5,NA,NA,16,CASSQGSGFVGETQYF,TGTGCCAGCAGTCAGGGGTCGGGGTTCGTAGGGGAGACCCAGTACTTC
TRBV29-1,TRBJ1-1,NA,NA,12,CSVEAGGAEAFF,TGCAGCGTTGAGGCGGGGGGGGCTGAAGCTTTCTTT
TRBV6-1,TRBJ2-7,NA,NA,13,CASSRDRSYEQYF,TGTGCCAGCAGCAGAGACAGGTCCTACGAGCAGTACTTC
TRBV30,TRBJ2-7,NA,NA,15,CAWAGQPASSYEQYF,TGTGCCTGGGCGGGACAGCCCGCCAGCTCCTACGAGCAGTACTTC
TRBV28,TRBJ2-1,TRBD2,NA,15,CASSTSGSLYNEQFF,TGTGCCAGCAGTACTAGCGGGAGCTTATACAATGAGCAGTTCTTC
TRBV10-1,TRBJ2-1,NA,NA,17,CASSAATGMRTYNEQFF,TGCGCCAGCAGTGCGGCAACAGGGATGAGGACCTACAATGAGCAGTTCTTC
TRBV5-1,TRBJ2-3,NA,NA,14,CASSSVESTDTQYF,TGCGCCAGCAGCTCGGTGGAGAGCACAGATACGCAGTATTTT
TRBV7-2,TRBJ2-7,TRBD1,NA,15,CASSPRTGVAYEQYF,TGTGCCAGCAGTCCTCGGACAGGCGTGGCCTACGAGCAGTACTTC
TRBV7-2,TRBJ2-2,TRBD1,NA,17,CASSPNRGGANTGELFF,TGTGCCAGCAGCCCCAACAGAGGGGGCGCGAACACCGGGGAGCTGTTTTTT
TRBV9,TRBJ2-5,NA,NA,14,CASSVAGKLETQYF,TGTGCCAGCAGCGTTGCGGGAAAGTTGGAGACCCAGTACTTC
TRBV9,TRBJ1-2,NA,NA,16,CASSRDRPILDYGYTF,TGTGCCAGCAGCCGGGATAGACCTATACTCGACTATGGCTACACCTTC
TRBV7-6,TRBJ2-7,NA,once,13,CASSPPSSYEQYF,TGTGCCAGCAGCCCGCCGAGCTCCTACGAGCAGTACTTC
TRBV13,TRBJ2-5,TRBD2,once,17,CASSLGIGRGGAETQYF,TGTGCCAGCAGCTTAGGGATCGGGCGGGGGGGCGCGGAGACCCAGTACTTC
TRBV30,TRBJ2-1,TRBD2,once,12,CAWSVGTSGKFF,TGTGCCTGGAGTGTCGGGACTAGCGGGAAGTTCTTC
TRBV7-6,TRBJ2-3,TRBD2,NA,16,CASSLEAGGPPDTQYF,TGTGCCAGCAGCTTAGAGGCGGGGGGGCCCCCAGATACGCAGTATTTT
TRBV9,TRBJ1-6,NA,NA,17,CASSSSDGSSYNSPLHF,TGTGCCAGCAGCTCCTCGGACGGGAGCTCCTATAATTCACCCCTCCACTTT
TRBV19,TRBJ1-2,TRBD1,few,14,CASSPGQGGYGYTF,TGTGCCAGTAGTCCGGGACAGGGAGGCTATGGCTACACCTTC
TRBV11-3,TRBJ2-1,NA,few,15,CASSTYGGADNEQFF,TGTGCCAGCAGTACTTATGGGGGGGCTGACAATGAGCAGTTCTTC
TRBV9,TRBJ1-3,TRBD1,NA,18,CASSVKGTGGASGNTIYF,TGTGCCAGCAGCGTAAAGGGGACAGGGGGCGCGTCTGGAAACACCATATATTTT
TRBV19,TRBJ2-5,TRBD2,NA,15,CASSTLAGGPETQYF,TGTGCCAGTAGTACCCTAGCGGGGGGGCCGGAGACCCAGTACTTC
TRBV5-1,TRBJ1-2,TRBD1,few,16,CASSLAETGGDYGYTF,TGCGCCAGCAGCTTGGCAGAAACAGGGGGCGACTATGGCTACACCTTC
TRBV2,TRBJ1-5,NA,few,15,CASSELRQSNQPQHF,TGTGCCAGCAGTGAATTGAGACAGAGCAATCAGCCCCAGCATTTT
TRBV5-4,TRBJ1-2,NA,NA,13,CASSSWTGEKYTF,TGTGCCAGCAGCTCTTGGACGGGAGAAAAATACACCTTC
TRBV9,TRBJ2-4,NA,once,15,CASSVGGGRKNIQYF,TGCGCCAGCAGCGTAGGGGGGGGGCGCAAAAACATTCAGTACTTC